The T cell receptor beta chain described here comes from a study of response to subunit inactivated influenza vaccine. With respect to this clonotype: Its antigen is unknown.

TCRdb re-analysed the RT-PCR reads in MiXCR, keeping a single row per CDR3 protein. This table holds 530,000 or so distinct CDR3 sequences, 13% to 15% found once. Study-wide findings and caveats: Authors proposed each seasonal influenza vaccination draws in few new T cells.

Material: PBMCs from blood, obtained roughly 12 days after vaccination. This TCR derives from a man aged 45 to 65 who received an inactivated influenza vaccine.

Written as DNA, the CDR3 is TGTGCCAGCAGTTCTCGGGACCGCGGGGGCACCGGGGAGCTGTTTTTT. Its protein is CASSSRDRGGTGELFF. The chain uses TRBV12-3 or TRBV12-4 and TRBJ2-2; the match to TRBD2 covers 7 bases. The CDR3 loop spans 16 amino acids. The ends lost 4 bases at V and 4 bases at J; junction bases unmatched: 9.